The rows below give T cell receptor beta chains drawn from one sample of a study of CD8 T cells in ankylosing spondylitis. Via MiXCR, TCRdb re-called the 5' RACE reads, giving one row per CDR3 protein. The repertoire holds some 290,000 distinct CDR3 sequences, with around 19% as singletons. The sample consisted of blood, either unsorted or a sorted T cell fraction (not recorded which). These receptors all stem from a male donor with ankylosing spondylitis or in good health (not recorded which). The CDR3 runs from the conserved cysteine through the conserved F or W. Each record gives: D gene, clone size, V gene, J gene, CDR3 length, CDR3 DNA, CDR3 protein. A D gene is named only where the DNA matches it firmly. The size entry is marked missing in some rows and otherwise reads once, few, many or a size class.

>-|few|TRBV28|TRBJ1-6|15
TGTGCTATAGCGGGGTTTAGAGAGACAAATTCACCCCTCCACTTT
CAIAGFRETNSPLHF
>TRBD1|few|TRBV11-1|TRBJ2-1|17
TGTGCCAGCAGCTCCCGACCCGGGACAGGGACGGTCAATGAGCAGTTCTTC
CASSSRPGTGTVNEQFF
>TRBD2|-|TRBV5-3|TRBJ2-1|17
TGTGCCAGAAGCTGGGAGGGCGCCGGGCCCAGCGAGGATGAGCAGTTCTTC
CARSWEGAGPSEDEQFF
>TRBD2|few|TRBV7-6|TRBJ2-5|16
TGTGCCAGCAGCTTTTGGGGACTAGGGCCAGGAGGGACCCAGTACTTC
CASSFWGLGPGGTQYF
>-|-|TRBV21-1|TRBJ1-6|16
TGTGCCAGCAGCAAAGGGTGGGTGACAGGTACTTCACCCCTCCACTTT
CASSKGWVTGTSPLHF
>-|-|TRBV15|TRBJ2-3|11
TGTGCCACCAGCAGCCTAGATACGCAGTATTTT
CATSSLDTQYF
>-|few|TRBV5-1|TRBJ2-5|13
TGCGCCAGCAGCTTCGGACGGGAAGAGACCCAGTACTTC
CASSFGREETQYF
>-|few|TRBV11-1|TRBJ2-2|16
TGTGCCAGCAGCCGTATCGGGACACCGAACACCGGGGAGCTGTTTTTT
CASSRIGTPNTGELFF
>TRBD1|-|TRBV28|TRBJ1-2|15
TGTGCCAGCAGTGTCGCGGGACAGGGGGCATTAGGCTACACCTTC
CASSVAGQGALGYTF
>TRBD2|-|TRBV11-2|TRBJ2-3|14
TGTGCCAGCAGCCTACTAGCGGGGGAGGATACGCAGTATTTT
CASSLLAGEDTQYF
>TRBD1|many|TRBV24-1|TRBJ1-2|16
TGTGCCACCAGTGAGGGGACAGGGTTGGAATTTGATGGCTACACCTTC
CATSEGTGLEFDGYTF
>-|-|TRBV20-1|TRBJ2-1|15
TGCAGTGCTAGAGATGAGGACGGGAGAACGGATGAGCAGTTCTTC
CSARDEDGRTDEQFF
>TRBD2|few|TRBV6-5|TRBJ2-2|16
TGTGCCAGCAGTTCCCAGCGGGACCCGAACACCGGGGAGCTGTTTTTT
CASSSQRDPNTGELFF
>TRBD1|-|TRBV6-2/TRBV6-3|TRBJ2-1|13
TGTGCCAGCCATTCGGGACAGGACTCCTTGGGGTTCTTC
CASHSGQDSLGFF
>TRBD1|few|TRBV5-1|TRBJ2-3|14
TGCGCCAGCAGCACTGGACAGGGCAGGAATACGCAGTATTTT
CASSTGQGRNTQYF
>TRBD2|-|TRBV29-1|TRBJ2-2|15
TGCAGCGTTGAAGGTGGGAGGGGCAGCACCGGGGAGCTGTTTTTT
CSVEGGRGSTGELFF
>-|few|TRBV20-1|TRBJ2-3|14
TGCAGTGCTAGATTAGAGACGGTTGCAGATACGCAGTATTTT
CSARLETVADTQYF
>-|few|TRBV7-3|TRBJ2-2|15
TGTGCCAGCAGCCCGGGGGCCAGGGACACCGGGGAGCTGTTTTTT
CASSPGARDTGELFF
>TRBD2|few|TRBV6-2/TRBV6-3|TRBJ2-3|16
TGTGCCAGCAGTTACGCTAGCGGGAGTGGCACAGATACGCAGTATTTT
CASSYASGSGTDTQYF
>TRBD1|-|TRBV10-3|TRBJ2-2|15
TGTGCCACGGGGCCGGGACAGACGAACACCGGGGAGCTGTTTTTT
CATGPGQTNTGELFF
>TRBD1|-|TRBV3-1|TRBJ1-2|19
TGTGCCAGCAGCCAAGATTGGAAGGGACAGGGGGCCCGAGAGGATGGCTACACCTTC
CASSQDWKGQGAREDGYTF
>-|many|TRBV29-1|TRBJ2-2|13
TGCAGCGTTGACGGCGGGAACACCGGGGAGCTGTTTTTT
CSVDGGNTGELFF
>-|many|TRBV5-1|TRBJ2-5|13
TGCGCCAGCAGCCCAGGGTTCCAAGAGACCCAGTACTTC
CASSPGFQETQYF
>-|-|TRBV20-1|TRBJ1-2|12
TGCAGTGCTAGCCTCAGGGACTATGGCTACACCTTC
CSASLRDYGYTF
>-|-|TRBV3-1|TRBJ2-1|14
TGTGCCAGCAGCCAAGATGGGCAGTACAATGAGCAGTTCTTC
CASSQDGQYNEQFF
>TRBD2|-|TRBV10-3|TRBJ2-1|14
TGTGCCACTAGCGGGGGGGCCTCCTACAATGAGCAGTTCTTC
CATSGGASYNEQFF
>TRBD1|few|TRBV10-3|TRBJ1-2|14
TGTGCCATCAGTGAGGGGCAGGGGGACCATGGCTACACCTTC
CAISEGQGDHGYTF
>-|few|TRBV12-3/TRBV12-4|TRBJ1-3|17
TGTGCCAGCAGCGATCCCCGGCGGGCCCACTCTGGAAACACCATATATTTT
CASSDPRRAHSGNTIYF
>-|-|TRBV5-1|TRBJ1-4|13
TGCGCCAGCAGCTTTATCGTCAATGAAAAACTGTTTTTT
CASSFIVNEKLFF
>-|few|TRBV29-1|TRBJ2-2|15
TGCAGCGGTCAAACAGGGAACGTTAACACCGGGGAGCTGTTTTTT
CSGQTGNVNTGELFF
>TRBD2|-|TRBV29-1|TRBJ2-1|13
TGCAGCGTTACTAGCGGGAGAAACTATGAGCAGTTCTTC
CSVTSGRNYEQFF
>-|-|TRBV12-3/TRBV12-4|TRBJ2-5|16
TGTGCCAGCAGTTTAGATATGGTAGCGGTCCAAGAGACCCAGTACTTC
CASSLDMVAVQETQYF
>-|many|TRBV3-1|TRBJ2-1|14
TGTGCCAGCAGCCGGTCGTTATCCTACAATGAGCAGTTCTTC
CASSRSLSYNEQFF
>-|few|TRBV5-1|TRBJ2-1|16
TGCGCCAGCAGCTTGGTACAGGGCAGCTCCTACAATGAGCAGTTCTTC
CASSLVQGSSYNEQFF
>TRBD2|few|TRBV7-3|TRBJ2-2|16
TGTGCCAGCAGCTTAAATTCCCTAGCGGGGTCCGGGGAGCTGTTTTTT
CASSLNSLAGSGELFF
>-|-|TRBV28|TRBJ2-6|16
TGTGCCAGTTTTCAGACAGGTCCCTCTGGGGCCAACGTCCTGACTTTC
CASFQTGPSGANVLTF
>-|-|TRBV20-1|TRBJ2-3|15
TGCAGTGCCCGCCCGATGGGGGGGCGCCCAGATACGCAGTATTTT
CSARPMGGRPDTQYF
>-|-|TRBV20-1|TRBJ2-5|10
TGCAGTGCTAACGAGGAGACCCAGTACTTC
CSANEETQYF
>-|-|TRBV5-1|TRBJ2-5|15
TGCGCCAGCAGCTTGTTTGCGAAGGAGGCGGAGACCCAGTACTTC
CASSLFAKEAETQYF
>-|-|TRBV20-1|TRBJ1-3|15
TGCAGTGCATTTACGGGCATCGACTCTGGAAACACCATATATTTT
CSAFTGIDSGNTIYF
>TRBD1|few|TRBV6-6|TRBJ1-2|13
TGTGCCAGCAGTGGGACAGGGGACTATGGCTACACCTTC
CASSGTGDYGYTF
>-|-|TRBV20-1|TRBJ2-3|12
TGCAGTGCTGCCCAGGGCAGGGATACGCAGTATTTT
CSAAQGRDTQYF
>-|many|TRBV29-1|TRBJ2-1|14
TGCAGCGTTGAATTAGTTGGGACCCACAATGAGCAGTTCTTC
CSVELVGTHNEQFF
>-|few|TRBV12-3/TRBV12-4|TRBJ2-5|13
TGTGCCAGCAGTAAGAGGTCTCTCGAGACCCAGTACTTC
CASSKRSLETQYF